This TCR beta chain was observed in a study of blood T cell repertoires in COVID-19. Study summary: PBMCs, B-cell-depleted T cells, or T cells were the source of the cDNA or gDNA that made up the material.

Profiled with immunoSEQ multiplex PCR; TCRdb holds only in-frame clones, not every one. The sample shows 250,000 to 300,000 clones, around 80% of them seen only once. There are a few counts of this clone. The CDR3 length is 15 residues. Losses at the gene ends were 0 bases for V and 6 bases for J; bases not matched to a gene: 6. Per germline, CDR1 GTSNPN and CDR2 SVGIG (reference sequence). The V gene is TRBV30, the J gene TRBJ2-2; 8 bases align to TRBD2. The sample consisted of PBMCs or T cells enriched from blood (not recorded which). The TCR comes from a man aged 25-45 years with acute COVID-19. The CDR3 loop is CAWSVPGGHAGELFF. CDR3 nucleotide sequence: TGTGCCTGGAGTGTTCCGGGAGGGCACGCCGGGGAGCTGTTTTTT. Filled out from reference TRBV30 and TRBJ2-2, the complete variable domain reads SQTIHQWPATLVQPVGSPLSLECTVEGTSNPNLYWYRQAAGRGLQLLFYSVGIGQISSEVPQNLSASRPQDRQFILSSKKLLLSDSGFYLCAWSVPGGHAGELFFGEGSRLTVL.